The entry below gives a single T cell receptor (beta chain) sequence along with its context. Its matching antigen is unknown. The data derive from a study of T cell responses to AZD1222 COVID-19 vaccine. Study context: Pooling of second doses given at about 4 or about 12 weeks was done. General study results and limits: Baseline seropositivity characterized only a handful of AZD1222 recipients. In a largely white British group with more females than males, clonal diversity was possibly underestimated. Repertoire collection took place solely once the T cell response had peaked.

V lost 0 bases and J lost 11, with 13 bases in between. CDR1 and CDR2 from the germline V gene are MNHEY and SVGAGI. The CDR3 is 13 amino acids. TCRdb's copy holds only in-frame clones and misses some; the assay was immunoSEQ multiplex PCR. The data show approximately 76,000 clones, with 70% to 90% seen just once and less than 20% held by the top ten. The source of this sequence is an adult in good health. The chain joins TRBV6-5 to TRBJ1-1; possibly TRBD1 for D (6 bases). The starting material was peripheral blood, obtained on day 0 of AZD1222 vaccination. For the CDR3, the DNA is TGTGCCAGCAGTTACTCTACGGGGGCCCGCGCTTTCTTT. It yields the protein CASSYSTGARAFF.